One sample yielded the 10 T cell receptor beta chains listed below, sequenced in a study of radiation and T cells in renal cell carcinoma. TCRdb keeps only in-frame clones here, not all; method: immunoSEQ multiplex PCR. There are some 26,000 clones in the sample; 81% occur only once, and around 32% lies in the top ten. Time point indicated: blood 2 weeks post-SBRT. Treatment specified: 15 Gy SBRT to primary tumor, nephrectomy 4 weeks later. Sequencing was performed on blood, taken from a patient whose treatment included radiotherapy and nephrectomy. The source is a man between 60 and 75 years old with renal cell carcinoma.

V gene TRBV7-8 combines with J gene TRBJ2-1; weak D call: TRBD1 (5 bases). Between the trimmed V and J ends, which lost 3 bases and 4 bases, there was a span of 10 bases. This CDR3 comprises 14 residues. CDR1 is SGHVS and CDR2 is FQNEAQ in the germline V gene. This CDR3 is CASSFNSGYNEQFF. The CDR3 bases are TGTGCCAGCAGCTTCAATTCAGGGTACAATGAGCAGTTCTTC.

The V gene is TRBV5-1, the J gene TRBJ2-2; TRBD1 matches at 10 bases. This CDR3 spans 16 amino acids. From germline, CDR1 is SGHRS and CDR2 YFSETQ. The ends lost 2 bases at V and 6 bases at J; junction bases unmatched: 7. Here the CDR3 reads CASSFLAGQGSGELFF. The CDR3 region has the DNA TGCGCCAGCAGCTTTTTAGCGGGACAGGGGTCCGGGGAGCTGTTTTTT.

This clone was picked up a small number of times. The CDR3 spells CASSPTDSGANVLTF. The CDR3 coding sequence is TGCGCCAGCAGCCCCACAGACTCTGGGGCCAACGTCCTGACTTTC. The genes are TRBV5-1 and TRBJ2-6; D not resolved. Germline CDR1 is SGHRS and CDR2 is YFSETQ. The CDR3 is made up of 15 amino acids. Trimming took 4 bases from V and 0 from J, leaving 8 bases between them.

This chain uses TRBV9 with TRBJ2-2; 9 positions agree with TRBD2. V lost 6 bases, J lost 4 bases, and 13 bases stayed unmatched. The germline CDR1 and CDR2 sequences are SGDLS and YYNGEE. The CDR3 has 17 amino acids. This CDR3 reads CASTAVVAGAVTGELFF. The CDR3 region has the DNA TGTGCCAGCACCGCGGTGGTAGCGGGAGCTGTCACCGGGGAGCTGTTTTTT.

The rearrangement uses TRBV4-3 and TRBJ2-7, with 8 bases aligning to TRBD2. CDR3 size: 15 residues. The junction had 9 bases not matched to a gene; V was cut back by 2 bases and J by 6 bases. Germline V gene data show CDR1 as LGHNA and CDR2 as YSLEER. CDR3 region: CASSQSRAGAIEQYF. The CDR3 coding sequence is TGCGCCAGCAGCCAATCGCGAGCGGGAGCTATCGAGCAGTACTTC.

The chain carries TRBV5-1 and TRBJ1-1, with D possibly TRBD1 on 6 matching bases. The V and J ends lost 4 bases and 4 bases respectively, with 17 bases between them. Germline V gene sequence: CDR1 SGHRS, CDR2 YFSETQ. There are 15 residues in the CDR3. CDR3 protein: CASSPPTGLSTEAFF. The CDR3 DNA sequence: TGCGCCAGCAGCCCTCCTACAGGGTTGAGCACTGAAGCTTTCTTT.

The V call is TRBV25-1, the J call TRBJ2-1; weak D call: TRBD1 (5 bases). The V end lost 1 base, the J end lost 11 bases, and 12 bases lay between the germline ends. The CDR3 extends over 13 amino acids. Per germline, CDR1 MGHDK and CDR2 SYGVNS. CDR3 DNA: TGTGCCAGCAGTGAATTTAGGACAAAGAAGCAGTTCTTC. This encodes CASSEFRTKKQFF.

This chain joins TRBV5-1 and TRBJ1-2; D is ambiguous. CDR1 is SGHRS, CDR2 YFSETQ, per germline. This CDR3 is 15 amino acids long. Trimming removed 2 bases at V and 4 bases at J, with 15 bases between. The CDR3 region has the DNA TGCGCCAGCAGCTTTACCGGGGTTGGCGGCTATGGCTACACCTTC. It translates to CASSFTGVGGYGYTF.

The CDR3 reads CASSSGGTGALEQYF. The CDR3 DNA reads TGTGCCAGCAGCTCCGGAGGGACAGGGGCCTTGGAGCAGTACTTC. The V call is TRBV7-9, the J call TRBJ2-7; 10 nucleotides align to TRBD1. The CDR3 consists of 15 residues. Germline V CDR1 and CDR2: SEHNR, FQNEAQ (reference sequence). The trim removed 4 bases at V and 7 bases at J, leaving 10 bases unmatched.

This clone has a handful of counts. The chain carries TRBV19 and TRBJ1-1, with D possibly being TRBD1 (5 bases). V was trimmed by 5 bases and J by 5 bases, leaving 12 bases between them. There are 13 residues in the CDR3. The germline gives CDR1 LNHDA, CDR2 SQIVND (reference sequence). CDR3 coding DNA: TGTGCCAGTAGTGGCCGACAGAGGACTGAAGCTTTCTTT. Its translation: CASSGRQRTEAFF.